The rows below give T cell receptor beta chains drawn from one sample of a study of cytomegalovirus exposure and HLA in healthy donors. Here immunoSEQ multiplex PCR was the method, and the copy in TCRdb shows in-frame clones only, minus some. The table includes around 200,000 clones, around 88% detected once. Material: PBMCs. The receptors here all came from a woman aged 25 to 45 in good health and CMV-seronegative. Each CDR3 is given with its conserved first and last residue. The order of the fields is D gene, J gene, V gene, clone size, CDR3 protein, CDR3 DNA. A D gene is named only where the DNA matches it firmly. Clone size is shown for a subset of rows, as once, few, many or a class of expanded clone.

D: TRBD1
J: TRBJ1-1
V: TRBV7-2
size: .
CDR3: CASSLVGGRTGGEAFF
DNA: TGTGCCAGCAGCTTAGTTGGGGGCCGGACAGGCGGTGAAGCTTTCTTT

D: .
J: TRBJ2-1
V: TRBV11-2
size: once
CDR3: CASSPGRVLFF
DNA: TGTGCCAGCAGCCCTGGGCGGGTGCTGTTCTTC

D: TRBD1
J: TRBJ1-2
V: TRBV19
size: .
CDR3: CASSMGQAGDTF
DNA: TGTGCCAGTAGTATGGGACAGGCCGGGGACACCTTC

D: TRBD1
J: TRBJ1-5
V: TRBV9
size: .
CDR3: CASSGRQGRGQPQHF
DNA: TGTGCCAGCAGCGGCCGACAGGGTAGAGGTCAGCCCCAGCATTTT

D: .
J: TRBJ1-1
V: TRBV4-1
size: .
CDR3: CASSRPDNRENTEAFF
DNA: TGCGCCAGCAGCCGACCGGACAACAGGGAGAACACTGAAGCTTTCTTT

D: .
J: TRBJ1-5
V: TRBV28
size: once
CDR3: CASSNRFVPPQHF
DNA: TGTGCCAGCAGCAACAGATTCGTGCCGCCCCAGCATTTT

D: TRBD1
J: TRBJ1-6
V: TRBV7-8
size: .
CDR3: CASSWGGQGDSPLHF
DNA: TGTGCCAGCAGCTGGGGAGGACAGGGGGATTCACCCCTCCACTTT

D: .
J: TRBJ1-1
V: TRBV5-1
size: .
CDR3: CASSFQGSITEAFF
DNA: TGCGCCAGCAGCTTCCAGGGGAGTATTACTGAAGCTTTCTTT

D: .
J: TRBJ2-7
V: TRBV27
size: .
CDR3: CASSLRDTSSYEQYF
DNA: TGTGCCAGCAGTCTCCGGGACACGAGCTCCTACGAGCAGTACTTC

D: .
J: TRBJ2-7
V: TRBV6-1
size: .
CDR3: CASSESYSYEQYF
DNA: TGTGCCAGCAGTGAGTCCTACTCCTACGAGCAGTACTTC

D: TRBD2
J: TRBJ2-1
V: TRBV29-1
size: .
CDR3: CSVLVLYSGRGREQFF
DNA: TGCAGCGTTCTCGTTCTCTATAGCGGGAGAGGTCGTGAGCAGTTCTTC

D: .
J: TRBJ2-7
V: TRBV6-6
size: .
CDR3: CASSYQQVEFYEQYF
DNA: TGTGCCAGCAGTTACCAACAGGTTGAATTCTACGAGCAGTACTTC

D: .
J: TRBJ1-4
V: TRBV4-2
size: .
CDR3: CASSQGSGLVATNEKLFF
DNA: TGTGCCAGCAGCCAAGGGTCGGGGTTGGTAGCAACTAATGAAAAACTGTTTTTT

D: TRBD1
J: TRBJ1-1
V: TRBV6-1
size: .
CDR3: CASKARGLGGAFF
DNA: TGTGCCAGCAAGGCCAGGGGGCTTGGTGGAGCTTTCTTT

D: TRBD1
J: TRBJ2-7
V: TRBV6-1
size: .
CDR3: CASSEFRGPYEQYF
DNA: TGTGCCAGCAGTGAATTCAGGGGGCCCTACGAGCAGTACTTC

D: TRBD2
J: TRBJ2-3
V: TRBV5-1
size: .
CDR3: CASSLGGSHTDTQYF
DNA: TGCGCCAGCAGCTTGGGCGGGAGCCACACAGATACGCAGTATTTT

D: .
J: TRBJ2-5
V: TRBV7-6
size: .
CDR3: CASSPFESKETQYF
DNA: TGTGCCAGCAGCCCTTTTGAATCTAAAGAGACCCAGTACTTC

D: .
J: TRBJ2-1
V: TRBV5-1
size: .
CDR3: CASSFQGVNEQFF
DNA: TGCGCCAGCAGCTTTCAAGGGGTCAATGAGCAGTTCTTC